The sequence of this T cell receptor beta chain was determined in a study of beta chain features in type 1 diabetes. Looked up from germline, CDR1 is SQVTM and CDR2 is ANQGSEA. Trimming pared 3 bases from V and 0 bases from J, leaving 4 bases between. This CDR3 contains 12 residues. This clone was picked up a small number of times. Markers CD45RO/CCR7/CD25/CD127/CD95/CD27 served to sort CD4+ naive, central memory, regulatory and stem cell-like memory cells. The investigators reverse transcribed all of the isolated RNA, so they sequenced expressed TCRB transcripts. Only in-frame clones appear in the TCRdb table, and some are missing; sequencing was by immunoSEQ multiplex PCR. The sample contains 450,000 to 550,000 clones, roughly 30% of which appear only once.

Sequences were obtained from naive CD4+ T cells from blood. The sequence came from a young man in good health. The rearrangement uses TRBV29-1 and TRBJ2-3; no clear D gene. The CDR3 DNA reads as TGCAGCGTTGACACCAGCACAGATACGCAGTATTTT. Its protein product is CSVDTSTDTQYF.